These 18 T cell receptor beta chains share one sample of origin, sequenced in a study of blood T cell repertoires in COVID-19. TCRdb keeps only in-frame clones here, not all; method: immunoSEQ multiplex PCR. The repertoire holds 83,000 or so clones, with more than 75% as singletons. The sample consisted of peripheral blood. The receptors shown here come from an elderly man with active or convalescent COVID-19.

This chain connects TRBV19 to TRBJ1-4, with 8 bases identical to TRBD1. This CDR3 contains 14 residues. The V and J ends lost 6 bases and 8 bases, in that order; junction bases with no gene match: 8. CDR1 and CDR2 from the germline V gene are LNHDA and SQIVND (reference sequence). CDR3 in amino acids: CASSQTGQAEKLFF. The CDR3 DNA follows: TGTGCCAGTAGCCAAACGGGACAGGCCGAAAAACTGTTTTTT.

The V gene is TRBV19, the J gene TRBJ1-4, with 10 nucleotides matching TRBD1. After removal of 10 bases from V and 7 bases from J, the junction contained 6 bases not matched to a gene. Germline V gives CDR1 LNHDA, CDR2 SQIVND (reference sequence). The CDR3 is 13 residues long. The CDR3 sequence: CATRTGGGEKLFF. In nucleotides, the CDR3 is TGTGCCACCCGGACAGGGGGAGGTGAAAAACTGTTTTTT.

The chain couples TRBV19 to TRBJ2-5, with 9 bases aligning to TRBD1. With V trimmed by 3 bases and J by 4 bases, 3 bases remained unmatched. CDR3 size: 14 residues. Germline lookup yields CDR1 LNHDA and CDR2 SQIVND (reference sequence). This chain's CDR3 is CASSMEDRGETQYF. The DNA for the CDR3 is TGTGCCAGTAGTATGGAGGACAGGGGAGAGACCCAGTACTTC.

As to this clone: One junction end does not reproduce the germline sequence, and a read error may be involved. The chain combines TRBV19 with TRBJ1-4; tentative D call: TRBD1 (6 bases). The CDR3 is 14 residues long. CDR1 is LNHDA and CDR2 is SQIVND in the germline V gene (reference sequence). Written as DNA, the CDR3 is TGTGCCAGTAGTTCGGACAGTTATAATGAAAAACTGCTTTTT. Amino acids: CASSSDSYNEKLLF.

The J gene is TRBJ2-7, the V gene TRBV20-1; D is ambiguous. The V gene's germline CDR1 is DFQATT and CDR2 SNEGSKA (reference sequence). V was cut by 7 bases and J by 5 bases, with 9 bases left in between. This CDR3 spans 10 amino acids. The CDR3 is CSERLDEQYV. Here the CDR3 DNA reads TGCAGTGAGCGTTTGGACGAGCAGTACGTC.

The genes are TRBV6-5 and TRBJ1-5; possibly TRBD1 for D (6 bases). The CDR3 covers 14 residues. CDR1 and CDR2 from the germline V gene are MNHEY and SVGAGI. The V end lost 6 bases, the J end lost 3 bases, and 12 bases lay between the germline ends. CDR3 sequence: CASSRNRDNQPQHF. For the CDR3, the DNA is TGTGCCAGCAGCCGGAACAGGGACAATCAGCCCCAGCATTTT.

V and J are TRBV28 and TRBJ2-5; D might be TRBD2 (6 bases). The V end lost 2 bases, the J end lost 2 bases, and 15 bases lay between the germline ends. CDR1 and CDR2 from the germline V gene are MDHEN and SYDVKM. The CDR3 covers 16 residues. The CDR3 DNA is TGTGCCAGCAGTTTACGGGGGAATGGTGCTCAAGAGACCCAGTACTTC. Protein product: CASSLRGNGAQETQYF. The complete variable domain, with remaining parts taken from reference TRBV28 and TRBJ2-5, reads DVKVTQSSRYLVKRTGEKVFLECVQDMDHENMFWYRQDPGLGLRLIYFSYDVKMKEKGDIPEGYSVSREKKERFSLILESASTNQTSMYLCASSLRGNGAQETQYFGPGTRLLVL.

The chain employs TRBV12-3 or TRBV12-4 and TRBJ1-5, with D tentatively TRBD1 (5 bases). The length of the CDR3 is 12 residues. Trimming cost V 8 bases and J 2 bases, with 7 bases left between them. CDR3 nucleotide sequence: TGTGCCAGCGGGGGGGGCAATCAGCCCCAGCATTTT. Translated, it gives CASGGGNQPQHF.

V and J are TRBV6-5 and TRBJ1-2; a weak D match, TRBD1 (6 bases). The CDR3 is 13 amino acids. Between the trimmed V and J ends, which lost 7 bases and 7 bases, there was a span of 16 bases. Germline V gene lookup returns CDR1 MNHEY and CDR2 SVGAGI. CDR3 DNA: TGTGCCAGCACCAGGCCAGGGGCAGGTGGCTACACCTTC. It encodes CASTRPGAGGYTF.

This clone has more than one count but fewer than ten. The chain joins TRBV27 to TRBJ2-5; no clear D. The V gene lost 0 bases and the J gene lost 5 bases, with 19 bases spanning the gap. Germline CDR1 reads MNHEY; CDR2 reads SMNVEV (reference sequence). The CDR3 is 17 amino acids. The CDR3 DNA is TGTGCCAGCAGTTTATCCGCTAAGTTCGCGCGGAGCGAGACCCAGTACTTC. Translating gives CASSLSAKFARSETQYF.

CDR3 sequence (DNA): TGTGCCAGCAGGCGATCCGGAGGACTCAGTAATGAGCAGTTCTTC. It is translated as CASRRSGGLSNEQFF. The chain uses TRBV7-2 and TRBJ2-1; possible D gene TRBD2, 5 bases. This CDR3 is built from 15 residues. In germline, CDR1 is SGHTA, CDR2 FQGNSA. V lost 6 bases and J 7 bases, leaving 19 bases between the germline ends.

This chain joins TRBV7-9 and TRBJ2-7; perhaps TRBD1 as D (5 bases). Between the trimmed V and J ends, which lost 2 bases and 3 bases, there was a span of 8 bases. This CDR3 region has 13 residues. Germline V gives CDR1 SEHNR, CDR2 FQNEAQ (reference sequence). The CDR3 region is CASSLTGVYEQYV. The CDR3 nucleotides are TGTGCCAGCAGCTTAACAGGCGTCTACGAGCAGTACGTC.

This clone came up a few times. The chain combines TRBV28 with TRBJ1-2; D is perhaps TRBD1 (5 bases). V dropped 6 bases and J dropped 4 bases, with 15 bases sitting between them. The CDR3 covers 14 residues. Germline V lookup: CDR1 MDHEN, CDR2 SYDVKM. The CDR3 DNA sequence: TGTGCCAGCAGCAAGCAGGGTTACGCCTATGGCTACACCTTC. Translation gives CASSKQGYAYGYTF.

This chain joins TRBV3-1 (or the pseudogene TRBV3-2) and TRBJ2-1, with TRBD2 as a possible D gene (5 bases). V lost 2 bases and J lost 10, with 18 bases in between. This CDR3 has 15 residues. Germline loops: CDR1 LGHDT, CDR2 YNNKEL (reference sequence). Here the CDR3 DNA reads TGTGCCAGCAGCCAATACGGAGGAGCCCTTGGGGAGCAGTTCTTC. This codes for CASSQYGGALGEQFF.

The chain couples TRBV18 to TRBJ2-4, with a tentative D call TRBD2 (5 bases). The length of the CDR3 is 13 residues. The V end lost 3 bases, the J end lost 7 bases, and 10 bases lay between the germline ends. Per germline, CDR1 KGHSH and CDR2 LQKENI. CDR3 protein: CASSPVGVNIQYF. The CDR3, as DNA: TGTGCCAGCTCACCGGTGGGAGTCAACATTCAGTACTTC.

The chain carries TRBV2 and TRBJ1-2; TRBD1 might be the D (5 bases). Per germline, CDR1 SNHLY and CDR2 FYNNEI. This CDR3 comprises 14 residues. The germline V and J ends were trimmed by 8 bases and 6 bases, with 19 bases remaining between them. The CDR3 region has the DNA TGTGCCAGCGCTATCCGCGGGGGATTCGATGGCTACACCTTC. This translates into CASAIRGGFDGYTF.

The chain employs TRBV30 and TRBJ2-5; no definite D call. The V end lost 1 base, the J end lost 2 bases, and 5 bases lay between the germline ends. The CDR3 sequence is 12 residues long. Germline V CDR1 and CDR2: GTSNPN, SVGIG (reference sequence). For the CDR3, the DNA is TGTGCCTGGAGTGCCCAGCAAGAGACCCAGTACTTC. Its translation is CAWSAQQETQYF. Variable domain in full (rest from reference TRBV30 and TRBJ2-5): SQTIHQWPATLVQPVGSPLSLECTVEGTSNPNLYWYRQAAGRGLQLLFYSVGIGQISSEVPQNLSASRPQDRQFILSSKKLLLSDSGFYLCAWSAQQETQYFGPGTRLLVL.

The chain links TRBV15 to TRBJ1-5; no definite D call. V lost 0 bases, J lost 4 bases, and 13 bases lay in between. Germline CDR1 LNHNV, CDR2 YYDKDF (reference sequence). This CDR3 region has 16 residues. CDR3 sequence (DNA): TGTGCCACCAGCAGAGAATATGGGGAGACTAATCAGCCCCAGCATTTT. It specifies CATSREYGETNQPQHF.